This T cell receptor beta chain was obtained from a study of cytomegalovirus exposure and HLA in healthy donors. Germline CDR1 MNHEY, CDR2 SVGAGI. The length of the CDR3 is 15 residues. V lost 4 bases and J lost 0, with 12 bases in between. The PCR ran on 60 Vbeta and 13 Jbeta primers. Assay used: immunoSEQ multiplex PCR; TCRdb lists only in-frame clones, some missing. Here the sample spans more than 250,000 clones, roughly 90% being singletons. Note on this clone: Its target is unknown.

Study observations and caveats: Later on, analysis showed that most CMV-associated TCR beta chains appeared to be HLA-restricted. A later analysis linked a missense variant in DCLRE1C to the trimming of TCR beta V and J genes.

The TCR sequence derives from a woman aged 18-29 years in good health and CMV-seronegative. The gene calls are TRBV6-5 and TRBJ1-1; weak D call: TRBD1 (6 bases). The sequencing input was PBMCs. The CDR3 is CASSSQTGMNTEAFF. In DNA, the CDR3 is TGTGCCAGCAGTTCCCAAACAGGGATGAACACTGAAGCTTTCTTT.